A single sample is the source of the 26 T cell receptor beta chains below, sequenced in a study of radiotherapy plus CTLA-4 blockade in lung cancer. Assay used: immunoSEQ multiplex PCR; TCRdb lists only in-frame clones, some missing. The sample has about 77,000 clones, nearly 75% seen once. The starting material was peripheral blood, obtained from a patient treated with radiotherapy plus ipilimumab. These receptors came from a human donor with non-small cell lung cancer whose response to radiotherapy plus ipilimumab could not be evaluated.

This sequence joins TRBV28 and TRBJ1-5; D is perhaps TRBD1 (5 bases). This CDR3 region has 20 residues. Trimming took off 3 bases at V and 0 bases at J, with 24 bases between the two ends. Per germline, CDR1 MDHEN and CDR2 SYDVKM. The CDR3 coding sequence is TGTGCCAGCAGTTTCTCCCTTCATTCGATCAGGGTTTATAGCAATCAGCCCCAGCATTTT. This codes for CASSFSLHSIRVYSNQPQHF.

CDR3 in DNA: TGTGCCAGTCAGGGGCTAGGAGAGACCCAGTACTTC. Residues: CASQGLGETQYF. The rearrangement joins TRBV19 to TRBJ2-5; tentative D call: TRBD1 (6 bases). This CDR3 region has 12 residues. The V and J ends lost 8 bases and 4 bases respectively, with 11 bases between them. Germline V gene data show CDR1 as LNHDA and CDR2 as SQIVND (reference sequence).

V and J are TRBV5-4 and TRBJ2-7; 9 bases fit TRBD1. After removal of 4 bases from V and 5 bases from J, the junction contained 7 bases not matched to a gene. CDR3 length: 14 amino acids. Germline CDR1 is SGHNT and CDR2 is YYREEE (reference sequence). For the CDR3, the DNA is TGTGCCAGCAGCCGAACAGGGGGCGAAGACGAGCAGTACTTC. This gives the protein CASSRTGGEDEQYF.

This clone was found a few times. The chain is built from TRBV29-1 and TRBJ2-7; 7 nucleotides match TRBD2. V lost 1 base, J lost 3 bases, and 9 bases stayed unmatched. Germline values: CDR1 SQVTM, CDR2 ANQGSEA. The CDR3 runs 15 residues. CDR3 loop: CSVEGVGSGDYEQYF. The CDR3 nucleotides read TGCAGCGTTGAAGGGGTGGGCAGCGGGGACTACGAGCAGTACTTC.

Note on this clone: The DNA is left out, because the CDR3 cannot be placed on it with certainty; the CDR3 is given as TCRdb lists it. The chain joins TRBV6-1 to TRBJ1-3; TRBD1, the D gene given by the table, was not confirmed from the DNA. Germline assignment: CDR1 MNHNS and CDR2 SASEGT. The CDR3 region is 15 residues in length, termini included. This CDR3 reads CASFLWTGNGNTIYF.

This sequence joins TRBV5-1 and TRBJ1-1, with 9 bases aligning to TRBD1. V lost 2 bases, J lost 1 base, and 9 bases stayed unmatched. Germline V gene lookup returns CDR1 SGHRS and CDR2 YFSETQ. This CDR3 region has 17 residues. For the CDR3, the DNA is TGCGCCAGCAGCTTACCAGACAGGGGGTTAGCGAACACTGAAGCTTTCTTT. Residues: CASSLPDRGLANTEAFF.

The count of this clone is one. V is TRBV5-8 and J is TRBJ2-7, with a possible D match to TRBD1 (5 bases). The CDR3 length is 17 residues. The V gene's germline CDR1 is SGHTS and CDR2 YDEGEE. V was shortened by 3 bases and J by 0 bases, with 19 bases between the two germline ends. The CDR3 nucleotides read TGTGCCAGCAGCTATACCCTTCTAAGGGGCTACTCCTACGAGCAGTACTTC. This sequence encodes CASSYTLLRGYSYEQYF.

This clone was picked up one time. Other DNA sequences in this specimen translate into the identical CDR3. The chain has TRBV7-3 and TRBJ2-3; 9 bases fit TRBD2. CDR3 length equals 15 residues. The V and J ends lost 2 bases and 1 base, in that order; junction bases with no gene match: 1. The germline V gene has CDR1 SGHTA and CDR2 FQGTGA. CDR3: CASSLLAGGTDTQYF. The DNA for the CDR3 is TGTGCCAGCAGCTTATTAGCGGGAGGCACAGATACGCAGTATTTT.

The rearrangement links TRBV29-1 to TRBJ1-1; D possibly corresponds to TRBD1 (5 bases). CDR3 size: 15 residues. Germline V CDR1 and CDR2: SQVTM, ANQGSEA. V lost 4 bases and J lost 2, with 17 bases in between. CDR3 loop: CSVGGTTVYNTEAFF. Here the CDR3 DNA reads TGCAGCGTTGGGGGGACTACCGTATATAACACTGAAGCTTTCTTT.

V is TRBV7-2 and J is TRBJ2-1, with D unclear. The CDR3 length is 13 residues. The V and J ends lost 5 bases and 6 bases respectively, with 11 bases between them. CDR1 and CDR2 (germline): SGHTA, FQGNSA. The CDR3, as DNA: TGTGCCAGCAGCGTAGACCGGAGCAATGAGCAGTTCTTC. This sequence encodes CASSVDRSNEQFF.

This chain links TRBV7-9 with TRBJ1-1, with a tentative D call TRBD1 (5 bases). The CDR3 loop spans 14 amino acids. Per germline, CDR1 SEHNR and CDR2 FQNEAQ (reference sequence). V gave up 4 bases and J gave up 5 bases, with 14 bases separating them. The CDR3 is CASSWSQTGTEAFF. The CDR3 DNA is TGTGCCAGCAGCTGGAGTCAAACAGGAACTGAAGCTTTCTTT.

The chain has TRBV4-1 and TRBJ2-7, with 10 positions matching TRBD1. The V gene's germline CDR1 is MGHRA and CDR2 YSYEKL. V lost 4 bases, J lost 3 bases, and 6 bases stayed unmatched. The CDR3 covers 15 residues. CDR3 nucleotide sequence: TGCGCCAGCAGCCCTCTCCGGACAGGGGGCTACGAGCAGTACTTC. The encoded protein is CASSPLRTGGYEQYF.

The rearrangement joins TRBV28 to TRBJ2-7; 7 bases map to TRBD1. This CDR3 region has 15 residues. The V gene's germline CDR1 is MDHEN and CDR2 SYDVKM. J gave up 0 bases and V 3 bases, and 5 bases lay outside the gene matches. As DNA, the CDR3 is TGTGCCAGCAGTTTCCATACAGGGGCCTCCTACGAGCAGTACTTC. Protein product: CASSFHTGASYEQYF.

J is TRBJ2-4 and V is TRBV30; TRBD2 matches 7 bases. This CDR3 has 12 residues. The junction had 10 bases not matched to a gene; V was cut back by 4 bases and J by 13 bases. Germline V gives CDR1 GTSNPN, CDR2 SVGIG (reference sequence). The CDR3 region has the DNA TGTGCCTGGACTAGCGGCGGGTTTGGCCAGTACTTC. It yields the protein CAWTSGGFGQYF.

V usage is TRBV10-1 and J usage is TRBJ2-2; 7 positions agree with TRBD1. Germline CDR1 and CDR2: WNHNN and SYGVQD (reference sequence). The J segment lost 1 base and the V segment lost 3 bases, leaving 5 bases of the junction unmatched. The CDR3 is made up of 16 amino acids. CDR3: CASSEPRDRNTGELFF. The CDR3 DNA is TGCGCCAGCAGTGAACCCCGGGACAGGAACACCGGGGAGCTGTTTTTT.

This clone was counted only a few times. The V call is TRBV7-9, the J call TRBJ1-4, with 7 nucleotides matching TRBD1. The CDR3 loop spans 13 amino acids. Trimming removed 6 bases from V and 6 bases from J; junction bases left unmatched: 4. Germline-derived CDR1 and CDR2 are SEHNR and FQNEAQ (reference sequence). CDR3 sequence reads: CASRSQGDEKLFF. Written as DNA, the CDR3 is TGTGCCAGCAGATCTCAGGGGGATGAAAAACTGTTTTTT.

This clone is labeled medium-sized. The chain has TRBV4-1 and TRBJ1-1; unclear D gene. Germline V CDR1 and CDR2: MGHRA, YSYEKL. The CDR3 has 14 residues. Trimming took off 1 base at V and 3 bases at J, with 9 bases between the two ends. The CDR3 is CASSQVPSYTEAFF. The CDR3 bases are TGCGCCAGCAGCCAAGTTCCGAGTTACACTGAAGCTTTCTTT.

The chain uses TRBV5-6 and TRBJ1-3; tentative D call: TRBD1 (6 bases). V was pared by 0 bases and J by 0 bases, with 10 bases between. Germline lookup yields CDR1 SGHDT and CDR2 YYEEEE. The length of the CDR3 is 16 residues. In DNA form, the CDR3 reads TGTGCCAGCAGCTTGGGACAGGCCCTCTCTGGAAACACCATATATTTT. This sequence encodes CASSLGQALSGNTIYF.

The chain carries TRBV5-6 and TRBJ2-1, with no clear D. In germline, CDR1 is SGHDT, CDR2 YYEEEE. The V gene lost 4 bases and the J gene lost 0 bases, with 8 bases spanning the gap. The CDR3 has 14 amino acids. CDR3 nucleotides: TGTGCCAGCAGCCGGCGGAGCTCCTACAATGAGCAGTTCTTC. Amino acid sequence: CASSRRSSYNEQFF.

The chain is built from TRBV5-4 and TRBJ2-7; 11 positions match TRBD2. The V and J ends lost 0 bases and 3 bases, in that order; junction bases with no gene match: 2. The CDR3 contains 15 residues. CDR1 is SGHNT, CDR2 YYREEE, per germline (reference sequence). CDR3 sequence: CASSLVSGGVYEQYF. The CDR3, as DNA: TGTGCCAGCAGCTTGGTTAGCGGGGGGGTCTACGAGCAGTACTTC.

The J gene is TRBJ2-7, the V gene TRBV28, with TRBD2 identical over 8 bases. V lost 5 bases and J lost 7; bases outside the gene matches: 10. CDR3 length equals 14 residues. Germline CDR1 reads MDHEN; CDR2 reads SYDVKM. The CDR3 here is CASSPPGGQREQYF. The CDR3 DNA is TGTGCCAGCAGTCCGCCGGGGGGGCAAAGGGAGCAGTACTTC.

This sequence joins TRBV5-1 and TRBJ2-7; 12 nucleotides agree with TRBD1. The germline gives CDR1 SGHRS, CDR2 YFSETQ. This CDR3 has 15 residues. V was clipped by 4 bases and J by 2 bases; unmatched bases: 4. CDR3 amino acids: CASSPGQGAAYEQYF. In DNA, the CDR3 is TGCGCCAGCAGCCCGGGACAGGGGGCTGCCTACGAGCAGTACTTC.

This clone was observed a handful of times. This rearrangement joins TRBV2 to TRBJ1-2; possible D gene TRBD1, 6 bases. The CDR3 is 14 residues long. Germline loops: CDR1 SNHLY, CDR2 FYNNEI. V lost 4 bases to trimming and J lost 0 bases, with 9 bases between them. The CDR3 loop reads CASSGQVTNYGYTF. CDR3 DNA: TGTGCCAGCAGTGGACAGGTCACTAACTATGGCTACACCTTC.

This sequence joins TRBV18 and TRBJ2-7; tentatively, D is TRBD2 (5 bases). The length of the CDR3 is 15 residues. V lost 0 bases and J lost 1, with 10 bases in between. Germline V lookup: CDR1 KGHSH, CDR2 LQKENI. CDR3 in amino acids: CASSPPSAGSYEQYF. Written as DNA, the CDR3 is TGTGCCAGCTCACCACCGTCGGCGGGTTCCTACGAGCAGTACTTC.

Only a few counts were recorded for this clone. The CDR3 nucleotides are TGTGCCAGTAGTGATTGGTGGGAGGGCCGTCCTGAGCAGTTCTTC. Translation gives CASSDWWEGRPEQFF. The chain recombines TRBV19 with TRBJ2-1; 7 positions match TRBD2. This CDR3 spans 15 amino acids. Germline lookup yields CDR1 LNHDA and CDR2 SQIVND (reference sequence). V shed 5 bases and J 9 bases; nucleotides not matched to a gene: 13.

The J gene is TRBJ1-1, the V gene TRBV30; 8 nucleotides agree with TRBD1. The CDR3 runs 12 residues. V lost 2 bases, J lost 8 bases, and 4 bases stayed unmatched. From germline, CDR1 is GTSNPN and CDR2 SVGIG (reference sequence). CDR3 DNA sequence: TGTGCCTGGAGTCAGGGGGCGGGAGAAGCTTTCTTT. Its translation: CAWSQGAGEAFF.